One sample yielded the 25 T cell receptor beta chains listed below, sequenced in a study of T-cell memory formation after mild COVID-19 (TCRdb year 2021). Library construction relied on 5' RACE. This sample was sequenced with an Illumina NovaSeq 6000. TCRdb took the public reads, trimmed them with fastp at Q25, ran MiXCR for clone calling and kept in-frame beta chains. Rows with a matching CDR3 protein are joined into one entry that keeps the most common DNA and genes. This sample lists 350,000 or so distinct CDR3 sequences; 20% to 25% were detected once. The top ten constitute approximately 22% of the sample. The sample consisted of PBMCs or a T cell subset sorted from them (not recorded which). These receptors were taken from a man aged 18 to 30 who had mild COVID-19 (a few samples of this study predate the infection). The sample titles of this study are shuffled in the database, so cell type and time point are left out; the donor was told from shared clones.

This clonotype was picked up a small number of times. The chain has TRBV20-1 and TRBJ2-3, with 11 bases lining up with TRBD2. There are 14 residues in the CDR3. With 5 bases clipped from V and 0 bases from J, the junction kept 1 base outside the gene matches. The germline V gene encodes CDR1 DFQATT and CDR2 SNEGSKA (reference sequence). CDR3 sequence: CSARLAGSTDTQYF. The CDR3 DNA follows: TGCAGTGCTCGACTAGCGGGGAGCACAGATACGCAGTATTTT.

This clonotype came up a few times. The CDR3 DNA is TGTGCCAGCGGTATCGGAGGCACCGGGGAGCTGTTTTTT. Protein: CASGIGGTGELFF. This chain joins TRBV6-2 or TRBV6-3 and TRBJ2-2, with D possibly TRBD2 on 5 matching bases. Per the germline V gene, CDR1 is MNHEY and CDR2 is SVGEGT. This CDR3 is built from 13 residues. V was clipped by 8 bases and J by 4 bases, with 11 bases between them.

There are many counts of this clonotype. DNA for the CDR3: TGTGCCAGTCTGTCCGGGGACTCCTACAATGAGCAGTTCTTC. The encoded protein is CASLSGDSYNEQFF. The chain joins TRBV6-1 to TRBJ2-1, with D perhaps matching TRBD2 (5 bases). The CDR3 covers 14 residues. Germline lookup yields CDR1 MNHNS and CDR2 SASEGT. The germline V and J ends were trimmed by 9 bases and 0 bases, with 12 bases remaining between them.

There are many counts of this clonotype. This rearrangement joins TRBV10-3 to TRBJ2-7; tentative D call: TRBD1 (6 bases). The ends were cut back, 5 bases at V and 2 bases at J, with 7 bases in the middle. Per germline, CDR1 ENHRY and CDR2 SYGVKD. The CDR3 is 12 amino acids. For the CDR3, the DNA is TGTGCCATCAGTCAGGGGACCTACGAGCAGTACTTC. Amino acid sequence: CAISQGTYEQYF.

The chain joins TRBV9 to TRBJ1-2, with 8 positions matching TRBD1. V dropped 4 bases and J dropped 4; count of bases not matched to a gene: 15. This CDR3 is built from 17 residues. Germline V lookup: CDR1 SGDLS, CDR2 YYNGEE. The CDR3 DNA is TGTGCCAGCAGCCCTCCGATAACGACAGGGGCCCTCTATGGCTACACCTTC. Amino acid sequence: CASSPPITTGALYGYTF.

This clonotype has just a few counts. The rearrangement joins TRBV13 to TRBJ2-3; 13 bases agree with TRBD2. The CDR3 runs to 17 residues. Trimming cost V 3 bases and J 3 bases; bases outside gene matches: 6. The germline V gene encodes CDR1 PRHDT and CDR2 FYEKMQ (reference sequence). DNA for the CDR3: TGTGCCAGCAGCTTGAGGACTAGCGGGGGTAGGACAGATACGCAGTATTTT. Protein product: CASSLRTSGGRTDTQYF.

The gene calls are TRBV9 and TRBJ2-1; D may be TRBD1 (6 bases). Germline CDR1 reads SGDLS; CDR2 reads YYNGEE. V shed 0 bases and J shed 2 bases, with 9 bases lying between them. This CDR3 has 15 residues. CDR3: CASSVGTGPYNEQFF. In DNA form, the CDR3 reads TGTGCCAGCAGCGTAGGTACAGGGCCCTACAATGAGCAGTTCTTC.

This clonotype turned up a few times. This chain uses TRBV5-1 with TRBJ2-5; tentatively, D is TRBD1 (6 bases). V was pared by 4 bases and J by 5 bases, with 15 bases between. This CDR3 contains 14 residues. CDR1 and CDR2 from the germline V gene are SGHRS and YFSETQ. The CDR3 loop is CASSRNRDTETQYF. In nucleotides, the CDR3 is TGCGCCAGCAGCCGGAACAGGGACACGGAGACCCAGTACTTC.

CDR3 in amino acids: CASSWEDQPQHF. The DNA for the CDR3 is TGTGCCAGCAGTTGGGAAGATCAGCCCCAGCATTTT. The genes are TRBV12-3 or TRBV12-4 and TRBJ1-5; D uncertain. V gave up 4 bases and J gave up 5 bases, with 6 bases separating them. CDR3 size: 12 residues.

This clonotype was observed a few times. The chain has TRBV5-1 and TRBJ1-2; 7 positions agree with TRBD1. Germline trimming cut 4 bases from V and 13 bases from J; bases unmatched to any gene: 7. This CDR3 comprises 11 residues. Germline V lookup: CDR1 SGHRS, CDR2 YFSETQ. The CDR3 coding sequence is TGCGCCAGCAGCGGGGGGACAGACAGCACCTTC. Translated, it gives CASSGGTDSTF.

This clonotype appeared a few times. The chain combines TRBV6-1 with TRBJ2-1, with D perhaps TRBD1 (6 bases). The CDR3 sequence is 13 residues long. Germline V CDR1 and CDR2: MNHNS, SASEGT. V lost 7 bases and J 8 bases, leaving 15 bases between the germline ends. The CDR3 DNA is TGTGCCAGCACGCCCACAGGGATCTATGAGCAGTTCTTC. Translation: CASTPTGIYEQFF.

The V gene is TRBV7-2, the J gene TRBJ2-1, with 11 bases fitting TRBD2. Germline V CDR1 and CDR2: SGHTA, FQGNSA. This CDR3 is 16 amino acids long. With V trimmed by 4 bases and J by 4 bases, 6 bases remained unmatched. The CDR3 loop reads CASSSSGTSGYNEQFF. CDR3 DNA: TGTGCCAGCAGCTCATCCGGGACTAGCGGATACAATGAGCAGTTCTTC.

The rearrangement links TRBV5-1 to TRBJ2-5; TRBD2 is a possible D gene (5 bases). Trimming took off 0 bases at V and 9 bases at J, with 12 bases between the two ends. The CDR3 contains 13 residues. The germline gives CDR1 SGHRS, CDR2 YFSETQ. Here the CDR3 reads CASSLEVRRAQYF. DNA for the CDR3: TGCGCCAGCAGCTTGGAGGTCCGGCGGGCCCAGTACTTC.

The chain is built from TRBV2 and TRBJ2-7; TRBD1 aligns across 8 bases. With V trimmed by 2 bases and J by 2 bases, 2 bases remained unmatched. CDR1 is SNHLY and CDR2 is FYNNEI in the germline V gene. The CDR3 spans 14 residues. CDR3 sequence (DNA): TGTGCCAGCAGTGAACAGGGGGCGACCTACGAGCAGTACGTC. Its protein product is CASSEQGATYEQYV.

This clonotype appeared a few times. V gene TRBV2 combines with J gene TRBJ1-5, with D unclear. The V end was cut by 5 bases, the J end by 1 base, with 6 bases between. Germline values: CDR1 SNHLY, CDR2 FYNNEI. This CDR3 region has 13 residues. CDR3 amino acids: CASSRESNQPQHF. The CDR3 bases are TGTGCCAGCAGTCGGGAGAGCAATCAGCCCCAGCATTTT.

The chain uses TRBV7-2 and TRBJ2-5; a possible D gene is TRBD2 (5 bases). Germline CDR1 and CDR2: SGHTA and FQGNSA. V shed 0 bases and J shed 2 bases, with 7 bases lying between them. There are 14 residues in the CDR3. In nucleotides, the CDR3 is TGTGCCAGCAGCTTAGCTAGCGCTCAAGAGACCCAGTACTTC. Protein: CASSLASAQETQYF. Based on the CDR3 plus reference TRBV7-2 and TRBJ2-5, the full variable domain is GAGVSQSPSNKVTEKGKDVELRCDPISGHTALYWYRQSLGQGLEFLIYFQGNSAPDKSGLPSDRFSAERTGGSVSTLTIQRTQQEDSAVYLCASSLASAQETQYFGPGTRLLVL.

This chain connects TRBV2 to TRBJ2-1, with D perhaps TRBD1 or TRBD2 (5 bases each). This CDR3 region has 15 residues. The germline V gene encodes CDR1 SNHLY and CDR2 FYNNEI. V shed 2 bases and J shed 7 bases, with 15 bases lying between them. CDR3 nucleotide sequence: TGTGCCAGCAGTGAATTTCGGGGCAATGAAAATGAGCAGTTCTTC. Amino acid sequence: CASSEFRGNENEQFF.

This clonotype was recorded a few times. J is TRBJ2-2 and V is TRBV4-2; 11 nucleotides line up with TRBD2. CDR1 and CDR2 (germline): LGHNA, YNFKEQ. V lost 3 bases, J lost 5 bases, and 5 bases stayed unmatched. This CDR3 comprises 16 residues. CDR3: CASSQVAGGPTGELFF. In DNA form, the CDR3 reads TGTGCCAGCAGCCAGGTAGCGGGGGGGCCGACCGGGGAGCTGTTTTTT.

The chain uses TRBV10-3 and TRBJ2-7; TRBD2 aligns across 9 bases. CDR1 is ENHRY and CDR2 is SYGVKD in the germline V gene. The trim removed 4 bases at V and 3 bases at J, leaving 16 bases unmatched. The CDR3 spans 18 residues. CDR3 sequence reads: CAISGRASGEGTSYEQYF. The CDR3 region has the DNA TGTGCCATCAGTGGTAGAGCTAGCGGGGAAGGGACAAGCTACGAGCAGTACTTC.

This clonotype was counted only a few times. The chain combines TRBV5-1 with TRBJ1-5; D uncertain. Germline V lookup: CDR1 SGHRS, CDR2 YFSETQ. The CDR3 is 13 amino acids. V dropped 4 bases and J dropped 0 bases, with 5 bases sitting between them. CDR3 DNA: TGCGCCAGCAGCATGGATAGCAATCAGCCCCAGCATTTT. Encoded protein: CASSMDSNQPQHF.

The table lists this clonotype with a few counts. This rearrangement joins TRBV6-6 to TRBJ2-7; the D gene is possibly TRBD2 (5 bases). V was trimmed by 2 bases and J by 6 bases, leaving 17 bases between them. The CDR3 length is 15 residues. From germline, CDR1 is MNHNY and CDR2 SVGAGI (reference sequence). CDR3 sequence reads: CASSYSGLNPGEQYF. CDR3 coding DNA: TGTGCCAGCAGTTACAGTGGACTGAACCCGGGCGAGCAGTACTTC.

This sequence joins TRBV7-9 and TRBJ2-7; TRBD2 agrees at 10 bases. From germline, CDR1 is SEHNR and CDR2 FQNEAQ (reference sequence). J lost 3 bases, V lost 5 bases, and 7 bases had no gene match. This CDR3 is built from 15 residues. The CDR3 reads CASSPPLAGGYEQYV. In nucleotides, the CDR3 is TGTGCCAGCAGCCCTCCGTTAGCGGGGGGCTACGAGCAGTACGTC.

The CDR3 loop is CASRGHSQETQYF. The CDR3 DNA follows: TGTGCCAGCAGGGGACATTCCCAAGAGACCCAGTACTTC. This chain joins TRBV6-5 and TRBJ2-5; weak D call: TRBD1 (6 bases). The CDR3 runs 13 residues. Germline assignment: CDR1 MNHEY and CDR2 SVGAGI. The germline V and J ends were trimmed by 6 bases and 1 base, with 9 bases remaining between them.

In this sample, this clonotype turned up a few times. V is TRBV7-2 and J is TRBJ1-6; D uncertain. The CDR3 runs to 16 residues. V was pared by 2 bases and J by 0 bases, with 8 bases between. CDR1 is SGHTA, CDR2 FQGNSA, per germline. CDR3 loop: CASSLFAGSYNSPLHF. CDR3 bases: TGTGCCAGCAGCTTATTCGCCGGCTCCTATAATTCACCCCTCCACTTT. The complete variable domain, with remaining parts taken from reference TRBV7-2 and TRBJ1-6, reads GAGVSQSPSNKVTEKGKDVELRCDPISGHTALYWYRQSLGQGLEFLIYFQGNSAPDKSGLPSDRFSAERTGGSVSTLTIQRTQQEDSAVYLCASSLFAGSYNSPLHFGNGTRLTVT.

This clonotype showed up just a few times. This chain uses TRBV7-2 with TRBJ2-3, with a tentative D call TRBD1 (6 bases). From germline, CDR1 is SGHTA and CDR2 FQGNSA. The CDR3 extends over 15 amino acids. V shed 6 bases and J shed 1 base, with 14 bases lying between them. In nucleotides, the CDR3 is TGTGCCAGCAGGTCCCGGGACATACGCACAGATACGCAGTATTTT. Protein: CASRSRDIRTDTQYF.